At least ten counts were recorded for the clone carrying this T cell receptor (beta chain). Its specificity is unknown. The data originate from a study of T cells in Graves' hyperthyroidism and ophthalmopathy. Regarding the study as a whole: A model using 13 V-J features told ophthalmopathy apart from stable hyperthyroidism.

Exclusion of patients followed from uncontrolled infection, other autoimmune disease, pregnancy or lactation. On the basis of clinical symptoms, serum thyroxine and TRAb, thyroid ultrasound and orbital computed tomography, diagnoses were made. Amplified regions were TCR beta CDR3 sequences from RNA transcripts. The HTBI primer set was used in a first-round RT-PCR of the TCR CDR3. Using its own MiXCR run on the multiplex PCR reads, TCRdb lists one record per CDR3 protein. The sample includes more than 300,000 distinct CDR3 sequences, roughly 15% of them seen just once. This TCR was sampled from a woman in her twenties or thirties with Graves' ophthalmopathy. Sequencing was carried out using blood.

The chain's CDR3 is CASGLREDTEAFF. CDR3 DNA: TGTGCTAGTGGTTTGAGGGAAGACACTGAAGCTTTCTTT. The chain links TRBV12-5 to TRBJ1-1, with D unclear. The CDR3 has 13 residues. The V gene lost 2 bases and the J gene lost 3 bases, with 7 bases spanning the gap. Germline V gene lookup returns CDR1 LGHNT and CDR2 FRNRAP.